What follows describes a single TCR beta chain. What it binds is unknown. This sample is drawn from a study of cytomegalovirus exposure and HLA in healthy donors. CDR3 length: 17 amino acids. Trimming took 5 bases from V and 5 from J; bases not matched to a gene: 14. Looked up from germline, CDR1 is SEHNR and CDR2 is FQNEAQ (reference sequence). 13 Jbeta primers and 60 Vbeta primers were used for the PCR. The assay was immunoSEQ multiplex PCR, and TCRdb's table has in-frame clones only and misses some. The sample has over 150,000 clones, around 83% seen once. Broader study findings: When presence/absence was analysed, sequencing depth was taken to be roughly uniform across donors. Later, an analysis found that common viral pathogens appeared to be linked with several of the most significant clusters. Among CMV-associated TCR beta chains, most appeared HLA-restricted in a later analysis.

The sequence derives from a girl aged 2-10 years in good health and CMV-seropositive. This sequence joins TRBV7-9 and TRBJ2-5, with TRBD1 identical over 10 bases. Material: PBMCs. CDR3 in DNA: TGTGCCAGCAGCCCCGACAGGGGGCTAGGGATTTTGGAGACCCAGTACTTC. This codes for CASSPDRGLGILETQYF.